This T cell receptor beta chain emerged from a study of shared clonotypes between healthy human individuals. The assay was immunoSEQ multiplex PCR, and TCRdb's table has in-frame clones only and misses some. The sample contains roughly 2 million clones, around 96% of which appear only once. Naive CD8 isolation took CD45RO-negative cells positively selected for CCR7 and excluded terminally differentiated effector memory CD45RA+ cells. The V gene lost 0 bases and the J gene lost 4 bases, with 16 bases spanning the gap. Germline V CDR1 and CDR2: MNHEY, SVGAGI. The CDR3 covers 16 residues. The sequenced sample consisted of naive CD8+ T cells sorted from blood. This chain links TRBV6-5 with TRBJ2-7; the D gene is possibly TRBD1 (6 bases). This TCR derives from a young man in good health. CDR3 DNA sequence: TGTGCCAGCAGTTACTCGACGGGACCCAGGGGATACGAGCAGTACTTC. Protein: CASSYSTGPRGYEQYF.